A selection of T cell receptor beta chains follows, all from one sample in a study of T-cell reconstitution after alpha-beta-depleted transplantation in children. Using its own MiXCR run on the PCR reads, TCRdb lists one record per CDR3 protein. The sample has about 610,000 distinct CDR3 sequences; 8% to 11% are singletons. The material sequenced was PBMCs from the stem cell graft donor, taken from the stem cell graft. These receptors were taken from a human donor who donated a stem cell graft to a child with acute myeloid leukemia. CDR3s include the opening cysteine and the closing phenylalanine or tryptophan. Fields, in order: V gene, J gene, clone size, D gene, CDR3 DNA, CDR3 protein. The D gene is left open where the match is weak. Some rows mark clone size as missing; the rest say once, few, many or name a class of expanded clone.

TRBV7-6	TRBJ2-1	many	.	TGTGCCAGCAGCTTAGTCCGTTACAATGAGCAGTTCTTC	CASSLVRYNEQFF
TRBV5-1	TRBJ2-6	many	.	TGCGCCAGCAGCGTGGGGGCGGGGGCCAACGTCCTGACTTTC	CASSVGAGANVLTF
TRBV6-1	TRBJ2-7	many	.	TGTGCCAGCACAAGGGCGGCACCGTCCTACGAGCAGTACTTC	CASTRAAPSYEQYF
TRBV7-9	TRBJ2-2	.	TRBD2	TGTGCCAGCAGCCCGCTGACTAGCGGCGCGAACACCGGGGAGCTGTTTTTT	CASSPLTSGANTGELFF
TRBV20-1	TRBJ2-3	few	.	TGCAGTGCTAGAGATCGGCTAGCTGGGACAATCACAGATACGCAGTATTTT	CSARDRLAGTITDTQYF
TRBV12-3/TRBV12-4	TRBJ2-1	.	TRBD2	TGTGCCAGCAGGTACAGCGGGGCTAACAATGAGCAGTTCTTC	CASRYSGANNEQFF
TRBV6-1	TRBJ2-7	few	TRBD1	TGTGCCAGCAGGCACCTCGCAGGGACAGGGGGCGACGAGCAGTACTTC	CASRHLAGTGGDEQYF
TRBV4-3	TRBJ2-5	few	TRBD2	TGCGCCAGCAGCCCTAAGGCGGGAGCAGAGACCCAGTACTTC	CASSPKAGAETQYF
TRBV20-1	TRBJ2-5	few	TRBD1	TGCAGTGCTAGAGATTGGGGACAGGGGGCAGCACAAGAGACCCAGTACTTC	CSARDWGQGAAQETQYF
TRBV2	TRBJ1-1	many	.	TGTGCCAGCAGTGCTGGTGGCACTGAAGCTTTCTTT	CASSAGGTEAFF
TRBV7-2	TRBJ2-1	few	.	TGTGCCAGCAGCTTATCTGAGGGTGAGCAGTTCTTC	CASSLSEGEQFF
TRBV5-5	TRBJ1-1	.	.	TGTGCCAGCAGCTTAATTCAGGGAGAGTGGACTGAAGCTTTCTTT	CASSLIQGEWTEAFF
TRBV2	TRBJ2-1	many	TRBD2	TGTGCCAGCAGGGTAGCGGGGGGCTCCTACAATGAGCAGTTCTTC	CASRVAGGSYNEQFF
TRBV4-3	TRBJ2-5	many	TRBD2	TGCGCCAGCAGCCAAGGCTCCACTAGCGGGAGCCAAGAGACCCAGTACTTC	CASSQGSTSGSQETQYF
TRBV27	TRBJ1-5	.	TRBD1	TGTGCCAGCAGTTCGTCAGGGGGCTACGGTCAGCCCCAGCATTTT	CASSSSGGYGQPQHF
TRBV28	TRBJ2-2	.	.	TGTGCCAGCATTTGGGGGGGGCGGAGCGGGGAGCTGTTTTTT	CASIWGGRSGELFF
TRBV6-2/TRBV6-3	TRBJ2-3	few	TRBD2	TGTGCCAGCAGACAATATGGCCTCATTCGGACTAGCGGTAGCACAGATACGCAGTATTTT	CASRQYGLIRTSGSTDTQYF
TRBV28	TRBJ1-1	many	.	TGTGCCAGCAGCCAAACCGGACAGCGAAACACTGAAGCTTTCTTT	CASSQTGQRNTEAFF
TRBV20-1	TRBJ1-2	few	.	TGCAGTGCAAAGAAGGGGATTAACTATGGCTACACCTTC	CSAKKGINYGYTF